This T cell receptor beta chain was sequenced in a study of blood T cell repertoires in COVID-19. The length of the CDR3 is 14 residues. Trimming took off 5 bases at V and 5 bases at J, with 13 bases between the two ends. Germline V gene sequence: CDR1 KGHSH, CDR2 LQKENI. The table came from immunoSEQ multiplex PCR; TCRdb's copy has only in-frame clones and leaves some out. The sample comprises tens of thousands of clones, 87% of which are singletons, and over 7.5% rests with the top ten. This clone appeared once. The sequence came from a man aged 45 to 65 with active COVID-19. The chain recombines TRBV18 with TRBJ1-5, with no clear D. Sequencing input: peripheral blood. The chain's CDR3 is CASSERGGDQPQHF. CDR3 in DNA: TGTGCCAGCTCAGAAAGAGGCGGGGATCAGCCCCAGCATTTT.